The present TCR beta chain was sequenced within a study of cytomegalovirus exposure and HLA in healthy donors. This clone was seen just once. The CDR3 is 19 amino acids. CDR1 SGDLS and CDR2 YYNGEE come from the germline V gene. V lost 0 bases and J 2 bases, leaving 22 bases between the germline ends. The table came from immunoSEQ multiplex PCR; TCRdb's copy has only in-frame clones and leaves some out. The data show 140,000 or so clones, 91% seen once. The sequence derives from a man between 18 and 35 years old in good health and CMV-seronegative. V is TRBV9 and J is TRBJ2-3; the D gene is possibly TRBD2 (7 bases). The specimen sequenced was PBMCs. CDR3 bases: TGTGCCAGCAGCGTAGGCAGGGGAGGGACTACCCGACCCACAGATACGCAGTATTTT. Translation gives CASSVGRGGTTRPTDTQYF.